A selection of T cell receptor beta chains follows, all from one sample in a study of T cells in Graves' hyperthyroidism and ophthalmopathy. MiXCR was run by TCRdb on the multiplex PCR reads, yielding one entry per CDR3 protein. This sample has about 540,000 distinct CDR3 sequences, with about 43% found just once. The material sequenced was peripheral blood or thyroid tissue (not recorded which). The receptors here all came from a woman aged 18-29 years with Graves' hyperthyroidism. CDR3s include the opening cysteine and the closing phenylalanine or tryptophan. D genes are given only for firm matches. Only part of the rows carry a size: once, few, many, or a class if the clone is expanded.

clone_size,v_call,d_call,j_call,cdr3_aa,cdr3_nt
many,TRBV7-3,.,TRBJ2-7,CASSLNDGYEQYF,TGTGCCAGCAGCTTAAACGACGGCTACGAGCAGTACTTC
few,TRBV20-1,.,TRBJ1-6,CSASAPFSPLHF,TGCAGTGCTTCTGCGCCATTTTCACCCCTCCACTTT
.,TRBV20-1,.,TRBJ2-1,CSAKDWDSSYNEQFF,TGCAGTGCTAAGGATTGGGATAGCTCCTACAATGAGCAGTTCTTC
.,TRBV9,TRBD1,TRBJ1-4,CASSVTGRDEKLFF,TGTGCCAGCAGCGTGACAGGGAGGGACGAAAAACTGTTTTTT
.,TRBV29-1,TRBD2,TRBJ2-7,CSVLGGLAGTYEQYF,TGCAGCGTTCTCGGGGGACTAGCGGGAACCTACGAGCAGTACTTC
many,TRBV6-2/TRBV6-3,TRBD2,TRBJ2-2,CASSSGRSDTGELFF,TGTGCCAGCAGTAGCGGGAGATCTGACACCGGGGAGCTGTTTTTT
many,TRBV2,.,TRBJ2-6,CAREAVSGANVLTF,TGTGCCAGAGAGGCCGTCTCTGGGGCCAACGTCCTGACTTTC
.,TRBV7-9,.,TRBJ1-1,CASSPPGSGEAFF,TGTGCCAGCAGCCCCCCGGGGTCAGGGGAAGCTTTCTTT
many,TRBV6-2/TRBV6-3,.,TRBJ1-5,CASSYPTGVVNQPQHF,TGTGCCAGCAGTTACCCGACAGGTGTGGTCAATCAGCCCCAGCATTTT
.,TRBV20-1,TRBD2,TRBJ2-1,CSARSLAGGSIYNEQFF,TGCAGTGCTAGGAGTCTAGCGGGAGGTTCGATCTACAATGAGCAGTTCTTC
.,TRBV29-1,TRBD1,TRBJ2-2,CSILTGDETGELFF,TGCAGCATCCTGACAGGGGATGAAACCGGGGAGCTGTTTTTT
many,TRBV7-2,.,TRBJ2-7,CASSLAQGYEQYF,TGTGCCAGCAGCTTAGCACAGGGTTACGAGCAGTACTTC
many,TRBV6-5,TRBD2,TRBJ2-5,CASSHSGSGETQYF,TGTGCCAGCAGTCATAGCGGGAGCGGGGAGACCCAGTACTTC
.,TRBV2,.,TRBJ1-2,CASSEAGLASYTF,TGTGCCAGCAGTGAAGCGGGGTTAGCAAGCTACACCTTC
.,TRBV5-5,.,TRBJ2-5,CASSRSFQETQYF,TGTGCCAGCAGCCGATCATTCCAAGAGACCCAGTACTTC
.,TRBV29-1,TRBD1,TRBJ2-2,CSTGDTGELFF,TGCAGTACAGGGGACACCGGGGAGCTGTTTTTT
few,TRBV6-6,.,TRBJ2-7,CASSEGLGLDDEQYF,TGTGCCAGCAGTGAAGGGCTTGGGCTAGACGACGAGCAGTACTTC
many,TRBV6-2/TRBV6-3,TRBD1,TRBJ1-1,CASSYGRQGWITEAFF,TGTGCCAGCAGTTACGGCCGACAGGGTTGGATCACTGAAGCTTTCTTT
.,TRBV10-3,.,TRBJ1-6,CAISLQANTGPANSPLHF,TGTGCCATCAGCCTACAGGCGAACACTGGTCCCGCTAATTCACCCCTCCACTTT
.,TRBV7-9,.,TRBJ1-4,CASMGSEKLFF,TGTGCCAGCATGGGGAGTGAAAAACTGTTTTTT
many,TRBV19,TRBD1,TRBJ2-7,CASSPGLTGSSYEQYF,TGTGCCAGCTCCCCCGGACTGACAGGGAGCTCCTACGAGCAGTACTTC
.,TRBV19,TRBD1,TRBJ1-2,CASSGDRGRSYGYTF,TGTGCCAGTAGTGGGGACAGGGGGCGTTCCTATGGCTACACCTTC
.,TRBV20-1,.,TRBJ1-5,CSAHRGGDGGNQPQHF,TGCAGTGCTCACCGGGGGGGGGACGGAGGCAATCAGCCCCAGCATTTT
many,TRBV19,.,TRBJ1-1,CASSIDPGGPMNTEAFF,TGTGCCAGTAGTATAGATCCCGGGGGACCAATGAACACTGAAGCTTTCTTT
many,TRBV4-1,.,TRBJ2-5,CASSQEGRRQETQYF,TGCGCCAGCAGCCAAGAAGGTCGGCGGCAAGAGACCCAGTACTTC
.,TRBV20-1,TRBD2,TRBJ2-7,CSARPSGRGSTDTQYF,TGCAGTGCTAGACCTAGCGGGAGGGGTAGCACAGATACGCAGTACTTC
.,TRBV10-3,.,TRBJ1-1,CAISDWGQGFF,TGTGCCATCAGTGATTGGGGTCAGGGTTTCTTT
many,TRBV7-9,TRBD2,TRBJ2-2,CASSPAPRGDTGELFF,TGTGCCAGCAGCCCCGCCCCCCGGGGGGACACCGGGGAGCTGTTTTTT
.,TRBV29-1,.,TRBJ1-1,CSVELGAGSGPHGYGYTEAFF,TGCAGCGTTGAACTGGGGGCCGGTTCCGGGCCTCACGGCTATGGCTACACTGAAGCTTTCTTT
many,TRBV4-2,.,TRBJ1-5,CASSQDRGIRNQPQHF,TGTGCCAGCAGCCAAGACAGGGGTATCAGGAATCAGCCCCAGCATTTT
many,TRBV24-1,TRBD1,TRBJ1-1,CATSETGKENTEAFF,TGTGCCACCAGTGAGACAGGGAAGGAGAACACTGAAGCTTTCTTT
many,TRBV2,.,TRBJ2-5,CAINTKETQYF,TGTGCCATAAACACTAAAGAGACCCAGTACTTC
few,TRBV7-9,.,TRBJ1-2,CASSQERAYGYTF,TGTGCCAGCAGCCAAGAGCGGGCCTACGGCTACACCTTC
many,TRBV29-1,TRBD2,TRBJ2-5,CSVEGLSGRARETQYF,TGCAGCGTTGAGGGCCTTAGCGGGAGGGCGAGAGAGACCCAGTACTTC
many,TRBV5-8,TRBD2,TRBJ2-2,CASSFSGRAVGELFF,TGTGCCAGCAGCTTCAGCGGGAGGGCCGTCGGGGAGCTGTTTTTT
.,TRBV24-1,.,TRBJ2-7,CATSDYPRGNEQYF,TGTGCCACCAGTGATTACCCTCGGGGGAATGAGCAGTACTTC
.,TRBV29-1,.,TRBJ1-2,CSVEDRARAYGYTF,TGCAGCGTTGAAGATCGGGCCAGGGCCTATGGCTACACCTTC
.,TRBV5-4,TRBD2,TRBJ2-1,CASSLEAGGTNEQFF,TGTGCCAGCAGCTTGGAAGCGGGAGGGACTAATGAGCAGTTCTTC
.,TRBV7-2,TRBD1,TRBJ1-1,CASTRVQGGEAFF,TGTGCCAGCACCCGAGTCCAGGGGGGTGAAGCTTTCTTT
.,TRBV29-1,TRBD1,TRBJ1-1,CSVRSGTGLTFF,TGCAGCGTCAGATCTGGGACAGGCTTGACTTTCTTT
many,TRBV5-6,.,TRBJ1-1,CASSFIPGQRNTEAFF,TGTGCCAGCAGCTTCATCCCCGGACAGCGAAACACTGAAGCTTTCTTT
.,TRBV18,.,TRBJ2-7,CASSPTDSNYEQYF,TGTGCCAGCTCACCGACGGACTCTAACTACGAGCAGTACTTC
.,TRBV20-1,.,TRBJ1-5,CSARDPYRDSNQPQHF,TGCAGTGCTAGAGATCCATACAGGGACAGCAATCAGCCCCAGCATTTT
many,TRBV24-1,.,TRBJ1-2,CATSDGTPSANYGYTF,TGTGCCACCAGTGATGGCACTCCTTCAGCTAACTATGGCTACACCTTC
many,TRBV7-3,TRBD1,TRBJ2-5,CASSLDRDQETQYF,TGTGCCAGCAGCTTAGACAGGGACCAAGAGACCCAGTACTTC
few,TRBV29-1,.,TRBJ2-7,CSVEEHPNEQYF,TGCAGCGTTGAAGAACACCCCAATGAGCAGTACTTC
many,TRBV19,.,TRBJ1-2,CASSIPGDYGYTF,TGTGCCAGTAGTATCCCAGGGGACTATGGCTACACCTTC
.,TRBV11-1,TRBD1,TRBJ2-1,CASSPRTGKAYNEQFF,TGTGCCAGCAGTCCTCGGACAGGGAAGGCCTACAATGAGCAGTTCTTC
.,TRBV5-4,.,TRBJ1-4,CASSLYTSVGTRFF,TGTGCCAGCAGCTTGTATACTAGCGTGGGCACTCGGTTTTTT
once,TRBV25-1,TRBD2,TRBJ2-7,CAKLAGVAYEQYF,TGTGCTAAACTAGCGGGAGTGGCCTACGAGCAGTACTTC